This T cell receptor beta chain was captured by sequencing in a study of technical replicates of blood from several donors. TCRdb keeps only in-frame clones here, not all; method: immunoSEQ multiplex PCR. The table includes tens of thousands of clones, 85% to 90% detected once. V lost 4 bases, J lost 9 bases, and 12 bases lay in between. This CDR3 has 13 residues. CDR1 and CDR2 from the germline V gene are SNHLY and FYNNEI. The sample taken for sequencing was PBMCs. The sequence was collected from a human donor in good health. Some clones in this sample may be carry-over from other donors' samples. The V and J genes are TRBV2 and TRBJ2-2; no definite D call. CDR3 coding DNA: TGTGCCAGCAGTGCCCCCCTGGGCCGGGAGCTGTTTTTT. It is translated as CASSAPLGRELFF.